These 24 T cell receptor beta chains share one sample of origin, sequenced in a study of post-analysis software for immune sequencing data. Study-level findings and limits: With TRBV5-6, TRBV5-1 and TRBV20-1 included, about five TRBV segments were more frequent in patients than in controls.

Included in the TCR beta cDNA libraries were unique molecular identifiers. TCRdb recomputed calls from the PCR reads with MiXCR, one row per CDR3 protein. The sample comprises about 540,000 distinct CDR3 sequences, roughly 34% of which are singletons, and roughly 6% rests with the top ten. The antigens these receptors bind are not known. Sequencing input: blood. The origin of the receptors is a girl aged 2 to 17 with multiple sclerosis.

The rearrangement uses TRBV29-1 and TRBJ1-2; TRBD1 might be the D (6 bases). Germline CDR1 is SQVTM and CDR2 is ANQGSEA. Trimming took off 3 bases at V and 4 bases at J, with 12 bases between the two ends. The CDR3 runs 13 residues. In nucleotides, the CDR3 is TGCAGCGTTGACCGTACAGGGCCCTATGGCTACACCTTC. This codes for CSVDRTGPYGYTF.

In the case of this clonotype: A read error may explain this, as a much larger clone is one base away. The chain uses TRBV15 and TRBJ2-7; TRBD1 aligns across 8 bases. The DNA end is more similar to TRBJ2-5, so the J call may be wrong. Per germline, CDR1 LNHNV and CDR2 YYDKDF (reference sequence). CDR3 size: 14 residues. The CDR3 nucleotides are TGTGTCACCAGCAGAGGCCAGGGGGCAGAGACCCAGTACTTC. Its protein product is CVTSRGQGAETQYF.

The rearrangement links TRBV29-1 to TRBJ2-1; perhaps TRBD2 as D (6 bases). This CDR3 has 14 residues. The V end lost 5 bases, the J end lost 6 bases, and 17 bases lay between the germline ends. Germline loops: CDR1 SQVTM, CDR2 ANQGSEA. CDR3 in amino acids: CSVTRDSVLNEQFF. The CDR3 bases are TGCAGCGTTACCCGGGACTCCGTTCTCAATGAGCAGTTCTTC.

V usage is TRBV4-1 and J usage is TRBJ1-2; D is undetermined. Germline V gene sequence: CDR1 MGHRA, CDR2 YSYEKL. Trimming stripped 4 bases from V and 2 bases from J, with 14 bases between. The CDR3 runs 15 residues. CDR3 sequence: CASSPFSGENYGYTF. DNA of the CDR3: TGCGCCAGCAGCCCATTCTCCGGGGAAAACTATGGCTACACCTTC.

This clonotype was detected only a few times. The J gene is TRBJ1-2, the V gene TRBV20-1; D is possibly TRBD1 (5 bases). Germline assignment: CDR1 DFQATT and CDR2 SNEGSKA (reference sequence). Trimming removed 0 bases from V and 8 bases from J, with 16 bases in between. CDR3 length: 14 amino acids. DNA for the CDR3: TGCAGTGCTAGAGATTCGGGGGAAGGGGTGGGCTACACCTTC. The encoded protein is CSARDSGEGVGYTF.

The chain combines TRBV9 with TRBJ2-3; D is perhaps TRBD1 or TRBD2 (5 bases each). This CDR3 comprises 15 residues. CDR1 and CDR2 (germline): SGDLS, YYNGEE. V was shortened by 1 base and J by 9 bases, with 18 bases between the two germline ends. The CDR3 protein is CASSVRSRDGDTQYF. The CDR3, as DNA: TGTGCCAGCAGCGTAAGGTCTCGGGACGGAGACACGCAGTATTTT.

The chain combines TRBV28 with TRBJ2-5, with 12 bases aligning to TRBD2. V lost 5 bases to trimming and J lost 6 bases; unmatched junction nucleotides: 10. The CDR3 is 16 residues long. The germline gives CDR1 MDHEN, CDR2 SYDVKM. CDR3: CASSLRTSGAGKTQYF. The CDR3 DNA reads as TGTGCCAGCAGTCTCCGGACTAGCGGGGCGGGAAAGACCCAGTACTTC.

This clonotype was recorded a few times. The rearrangement uses TRBV5-4 and TRBJ2-3; 15 bases are a match to TRBD2. Germline loops: CDR1 SGHNT, CDR2 YYREEE (reference sequence). The junction had 10 bases not matched to a gene; V was cut back by 3 bases and J by 2 bases. The CDR3 sequence is 19 residues long. This chain's CDR3 is CASSSITGTSGGYTDTQYF. The CDR3 region has the DNA TGTGCCAGCAGCTCAATAACCGGGACTAGCGGGGGGTACACAGATACGCAGTATTTT.

This rearrangement joins TRBV7-8 to TRBJ2-7; 9 bases align to TRBD1. CDR1 SGHVS and CDR2 FQNEAQ come from the germline V gene. V lost 3 bases to trimming and J lost 1 base; unmatched junction nucleotides: 1. The CDR3 is made up of 14 amino acids. The CDR3, as DNA: TGTGCCAGCAGCTTCGACAGGGGGTCCTACGAGCAGTACTTC. It codes for CASSFDRGSYEQYF.

This clonotype was observed a few times. The V gene is TRBV5-1, the J gene TRBJ2-3; D is possibly TRBD2 (6 bases). CDR3 length equals 15 residues. Germline CDR1 SGHRS, CDR2 YFSETQ. V shed 0 bases and J shed 2 bases, with 10 bases lying between them. The CDR3 loop is CASSLDAGTTDTQYF. The DNA of the CDR3 is TGCGCCAGCAGCTTGGATGCGGGGACCACAGATACGCAGTATTTT.

This chain uses TRBV9 with TRBJ1-2; D uncertain. Trimming stripped 4 bases from V and 12 bases from J, with 16 bases between. The CDR3 sequence is 12 residues long. Germline CDR1 is SGDLS and CDR2 is YYNGEE. The CDR3 here is CASSSNERVDTF. CDR3 bases: TGTGCCAGCAGCTCCAATGAGAGGGTAGACACCTTC.

This clonotype was recorded a few times. The chain joins TRBV6-1 to TRBJ2-2; D might be TRBD2 (5 bases). The CDR3 runs 15 residues. Germline V CDR1 and CDR2: MNHNS, SASEGT. Trimming took 4 bases from V and 0 from J, leaving 9 bases between them. CDR3 sequence (DNA): TGTGCCAGCAGTGGCCGGGGAGCGAACACCGGGGAGCTGTTTTTT. This translates into CASSGRGANTGELFF.

For this clonotype: A read error may be the cause here, since a much bigger clone is one base away. The CDR3 DNA reads TGTGCCAGCAGCCCTTTTTACGGGGGGCCGGGTCGGGAGACCCAGTACTTC. This sequence encodes CASSPFYGGPGRETQYF. The chain couples TRBV7-8 to TRBJ2-5; D is possibly TRBD2 (7 bases). Germline V gene data show CDR1 as SGHVS and CDR2 as FQNEAQ. Deletions cut 5 bases from V and 5 bases from J, with 24 bases between. The CDR3 has 17 residues.

Only a few counts were recorded for this clonotype. This chain connects TRBV20-1 to TRBJ1-4; the match to TRBD1 covers 10 bases. Trimming removed 5 bases from V and 3 bases from J; junction bases left unmatched: 9. CDR3 length equals 16 residues. Looked up from germline, CDR1 is DFQATT and CDR2 is SNEGSKA (reference sequence). Here the CDR3 reads CSAPRQGALANEKLFF. DNA of the CDR3: TGCAGTGCTCCACGACAGGGGGCCTTGGCTAATGAAAAACTGTTTTTT.

To note about this clonotype: At one end the junction does not follow the germline gene, possibly because of a read error. The chain couples TRBV6-6 to TRBJ1-2; D is uncertain. Per the germline V gene, CDR1 is MNHNY and CDR2 is SVGAGI (reference sequence). The CDR3 loop spans 14 amino acids. CDR3 in DNA: TGTGCCGGCAGTACGATGCCCCCGCAGGATGGCTACACCTTC. It is translated as CAGSTMPPQDGYTF.

The chain carries TRBV20-1 and TRBJ2-7, with 9 bases identical to TRBD1. Trimming took 5 bases from V and 5 from J; bases not matched to a gene: 13. The germline gives CDR1 DFQATT, CDR2 SNEGSKA (reference sequence). The CDR3 has 15 residues. This CDR3 reads CSARVPGQGGNEQYF. The CDR3 nucleotides are TGCAGTGCTCGAGTGCCGGGACAGGGCGGCAACGAGCAGTACTTC.

V usage is TRBV6-5 and J usage is TRBJ1-5; a weak D match, TRBD1 (5 bases). The CDR3 extends over 18 amino acids. Germline V gives CDR1 MNHEY, CDR2 SVGAGI. V lost 0 bases and J 2 bases, leaving 17 bases between the germline ends. For the CDR3, the DNA is TGTGCCAGCAGTTACTCAGGGCCGGAGGGGAGCGGCAATCAGCCCCAGCATTTT. Protein product: CASSYSGPEGSGNQPQHF.

This clonotype was detected ten times or more. This sequence joins TRBV15 and TRBJ2-6; D remains unclear. Germline loops: CDR1 LNHNV, CDR2 YYDKDF (reference sequence). This CDR3 has 15 amino acids. V dropped 5 bases and J dropped 4 bases, with 12 bases sitting between them. In DNA form, the CDR3 reads TGTGCCACCAGCTCTAAAGGTCGGGGGGCCAACGTCCTGACTTTC. It encodes CATSSKGRGANVLTF.

This clonotype was detected only a few times. The V gene is TRBV20-1, the J gene TRBJ2-4, with TRBD2 identical over 9 bases. The J call may not be correct, given that the DNA end is closer to TRBJ2-5. Per the germline V gene, CDR1 is DFQATT and CDR2 is SNEGSKA (reference sequence). The CDR3 extends over 15 amino acids. Here the CDR3 reads CSARENSGGPETQYF. The CDR3 DNA reads as TGCAGTGCTAGAGAGAATAGCGGGGGTCCGGAGACCCAGTACTTC.

In nucleotides, the CDR3 is TGTGCCAGCAGCCCGGGACTGGGGCCCCAGCATTTT. Protein sequence: CASSPGLGPQHF. The chain has TRBV27 and TRBJ1-5; a possible D gene is TRBD1 (5 bases). This CDR3 is built from 12 residues. Germline CDR1 MNHEY, CDR2 SMNVEV (reference sequence). With 6 bases removed from V and 9 bases from J, the gap between germline ends came to 12 bases.

This clonotype came up a few times. As DNA, the CDR3 is TGTGCCAGCAGGTCTCTTAGCGGGGGACTGGTGTACAATGAGCAGTTCTTC. Translating it yields CASRSLSGGLVYNEQFF. The V call is TRBV12-3 or TRBV12-4, the J call TRBJ2-1, with 9 positions matching TRBD2. After removal of 6 bases from V and 4 bases from J, the junction contained 13 bases not matched to a gene. CDR3 length: 17 amino acids.

This clonotype came up a few times. The J gene is TRBJ2-1, the V gene TRBV11-1, with 14 nucleotides matching TRBD2. V gave up 6 bases and J gave up 10 bases; unmatched junction bases: 8. Germline CDR1 SGHAT, CDR2 FQDESV (reference sequence). The CDR3 contains 15 residues. This chain's CDR3 is CASSRTSGGPQEQFF. CDR3 bases: TGTGCCAGCAGTCGGACTAGCGGGGGGCCCCAAGAGCAGTTCTTC.

This clonotype was seen only a few times. The chain is built from TRBV10-1 and TRBJ2-3; the D is unclear. The CDR3 is 13 residues long. V gave up 4 bases and J gave up 3 bases, with 8 bases separating them. In germline, CDR1 is WNHNN, CDR2 SYGVQD (reference sequence). This CDR3 reads CASSVPDTDTQYF. In DNA form, the CDR3 reads TGCGCCAGCAGTGTACCGGATACAGATACGCAGTATTTT.

This clonotype was detected a few times. V usage is TRBV12-3 or TRBV12-4 and J usage is TRBJ2-1; 12 bases fit TRBD2. The trim removed 5 bases at V and 4 bases at J, leaving 6 bases unmatched. The CDR3 is 16 amino acids. CDR3 nucleotides: TGTGCCAGCAGTACTCAGACTAGCGGGGGATACAATGAGCAGTTCTTC. Encoded protein: CASSTQTSGGYNEQFF.